These T cell receptor beta chains were read from a single sample in a study of T cells in Graves' hyperthyroidism and ophthalmopathy. TCRdb reanalysed the multiplex PCR reads using MiXCR and keeps one entry per CDR3 protein. The data contain about 400,000 distinct CDR3 sequences, about 15% of them singletons. Source material: blood. The origin of the receptors is a woman aged 25 to 39 with Graves' hyperthyroidism. The CDR3 runs from the conserved cysteine through the conserved F or W. A D gene is named only where the DNA matches it firmly. Clone size is shown for a subset of rows, as once, few, many or a class of expanded clone.

TRBJ2-2 TRBV7-3 TRBD2 . TGTGCCAGCAGCCCGACTAGCGGGAGGATCGGGGAGCTGTTTTTT CASSPTSGRIGELFF
TRBJ2-7 TRBV6-1 . . TGTGCCAGCAGTGATGCGTTGTTACTACGATACGAGCAGTACTTC CASSDALLLRYEQYF
TRBJ2-7 TRBV7-9 TRBD1 . TGTGCCAGCAGACTCGACAGGGGGGAACCCTACGAGCAGTACTTC CASRLDRGEPYEQYF
TRBJ2-5 TRBV18 . many TGTGCCAGCTCACGCTCGACAGCGGAGACCCAGTACTTC CASSRSTAETQYF
TRBJ2-3 TRBV20-1 . many TGCAGTGCTGGGGACATCCGACGCACAGATACGCAGTATTTT CSAGDIRRTDTQYF
TRBJ2-3 TRBV27 . many TGTGCCAGCATGGCAGGGGGGACAGATACGCAGTATTTT CASMAGGTDTQYF
TRBJ2-3 TRBV10-1 . few TGCGCCAGCAGTGAACGGGCCCCCGGAGATACGCAGTATTTT CASSERAPGDTQYF
TRBJ2-1 TRBV3-1 TRBD2 few TGTGCCAGCAGCCAAGACCATTCGGCTAGCGGCTACAATGAGCAGTTCTTC CASSQDHSASGYNEQFF
TRBJ1-1 TRBV4-1 . . TGCGCCAGCAGCCAAGACCCCCTCACACGGGCTGAAGCTTTCTTT CASSQDPLTRAEAFF
TRBJ1-1 TRBV4-2 TRBD1 . TGTGCCAGCAGCCAATCCCAGGGGGGGACGAACACTGAAGCTTTCTTT CASSQSQGGTNTEAFF
TRBJ1-2 TRBV10-3 . . TGTGCCATCAGTGAGTCTCTCACCTATGGCTACACCTTC CAISESLTYGYTF
TRBJ1-4 TRBV27 . . TGTGCCAGCAGTTTTCAGGGGCGATCAACTAATGAAAAACTGTTTTTT CASSFQGRSTNEKLFF
TRBJ2-5 TRBV20-1 TRBD2 many TGCAGTGCTAGGAGCGGACTAGCGGGACCTTCCCGAGAGACCCAGTACTTC CSARSGLAGPSRETQYF
TRBJ1-1 TRBV18 TRBD1 many TGTGCCAGCTCGGCTGGGACAGGGTGGTCTGAAGCTTTCTTT CASSAGTGWSEAFF
TRBJ2-7 TRBV6-1 TRBD1 few TGTGCCAGCAATTTTCCTCCGGGACAGGGACTCGAGCAGTACTTC CASNFPPGQGLEQYF
TRBJ1-3 TRBV3-1 . many TGTGCCAGCAGCCAAGCGGACGGAATCTCTGGAAACACCATATATTTT CASSQADGISGNTIYF
TRBJ2-3 TRBV5-1 . many TGCGCCAGCAGAAGGGAGGTCCCGCCCGCAGATACGCAGTATTTT CASRREVPPADTQYF
TRBJ2-3 TRBV12-3/TRBV12-4 TRBD1 many TGTGCCAGCAGTGGACAGGAACGCACAGATACGCAGTATTTT CASSGQERTDTQYF
TRBJ2-7 TRBV20-1 . many TGCAGTGTCGGCGGACTGTACGAGCAGTACTTC CSVGGLYEQYF
TRBJ1-1 TRBV6-1 . many TGTGCCGAGCGATCCCGGGCAGACAACACTGAAGCTTTCTTT CAERSRADNTEAFF
TRBJ1-2 TRBV5-6 . . TGTGCCAGCAGTTACCGGAGGGTGTTCTATGGCTACACCTTC CASSYRRVFYGYTF
TRBJ2-5 TRBV19 TRBD1 . TGTGCCAGCGGACAGGGCGAGACCCAGTACTTC CASGQGETQYF
TRBJ1-4 TRBV18 . many TGTGCCAGCTCACCACTACCAGGGACTAATGAAAAACTGTTTTTT CASSPLPGTNEKLFF
TRBJ2-3 TRBV6-1 . many TGTGCCAGCAAGACTAGGACCGTTACTAGCACAGATACGCAGTATTTT CASKTRTVTSTDTQYF
TRBJ2-2 TRBV5-1 . few TGCGCCAGCAGCTTGGCTCACGGGGAGCTGTTTTTT CASSLAHGELFF
TRBJ1-5 TRBV24-1 . many TGTGCCACCAGTGCAGAGGTGAGCAATCAGCCCCAGCATTTT CATSAEVSNQPQHF
TRBJ2-7 TRBV9 . . TGTGCCAGCAGCGTAGGAAACGAGGGCTACGAGCAGTACTTC CASSVGNEGYEQYF
TRBJ1-2 TRBV19 TRBD1 few TGTGCCAGTAGTTCATCGACAGGGGGCTATGGCTACACCTTC CASSSSTGGYGYTF
TRBJ2-1 TRBV3-1 TRBD2 few TGTGCCAGCAGCCTCTTGAGCGGGGAGAGATCGGTCTTC CASSLLSGERSVF
TRBJ1-1 TRBV6-2/TRBV6-3 . few TGTGCCAGCAGGTCACAGGTCCCCACTGAAGCTTTCTTT CASRSQVPTEAFF
TRBJ2-3 TRBV30 . many TGTGCCTGGACCCGACAAGCGAGTCTGGGCACAGATACGCAGTATTTT CAWTRQASLGTDTQYF
TRBJ1-5 TRBV28 . many TGTGCCAGCAGTTCCGGGCTGAATCAGCCCCAGCATTTT CASSSGLNQPQHF
TRBJ2-1 TRBV6-2/TRBV6-3 . . TGTGCCGGCAGTGGGCTAGCTATCCCCTACAATGAGCAGTTCTTC CAGSGLAIPYNEQFF
TRBJ1-1 TRBV9 TRBD1 few TGTGCCAGCAGCCCGGGACAGGGATACACTGAAGCTTTCTTT CASSPGQGYTEAFF
TRBJ2-1 TRBV3-1 . once TGTGCCAGCAGCCAATATCGGGCGGGTGAGCAGTTCTTC CASSQYRAGEQFF
TRBJ2-7 TRBV5-1 TRBD2 . TGCGCCAGCAGCTTCTCTAGCGGGAACTACGAGCAGTACTTC CASSFSSGNYEQYF
TRBJ2-2 TRBV20-1 TRBD2 few TGCAGTGCTAGAAGGGCAGCGGGAGTGAGAGCCGGGGAGCTGTTTTTT CSARRAAGVRAGELFF
TRBJ2-5 TRBV19 TRBD2 . TGTGCCAGTAGTATACTAGCGGGAGGAGAGACCCAGTACTTC CASSILAGGETQYF
TRBJ2-7 TRBV28 . many TGTGCCAGCAGCCCACCCCCGGGTCAGCAGTGGGTGGACGAGCAGTACTTC CASSPPPGQQWVDEQYF
TRBJ2-1 TRBV11-3 TRBD2 many TGTGCCAGCAGCTCGTCTAGCGGGAAAGGGAATGAGCAGTTCTTC CASSSSSGKGNEQFF
TRBJ2-5 TRBV9 TRBD1 many TGTGCCAGCAGCGTAACGACAGGGTCCCAAGAGACCCAGTACTTC CASSVTTGSQETQYF
TRBJ2-1 TRBV6-1 . many TGTGCCAGCAGTGAAGCCCAGTACAGCTCCTACAATGAGCAGTTCTTC CASSEAQYSSYNEQFF
TRBJ2-1 TRBV6-2/TRBV6-3 TRBD2 many TGTGCCAGCAGTTACGCCCAATGGACTAGCAGGCATGAGCAGTTCTTC CASSYAQWTSRHEQFF